The sequence of this TCR beta chain was determined in a study of memory CD4+ T cells and cytomegalovirus serostatus. Single viable CD3+CD4+CD8-CD45RO+ cells were sorted as the memory CD4+ T cells. CMV serostatus came from serum IgG against pp150, pp28, p38, p52. Deletions cut 0 bases from V and 2 bases from J, with 8 bases between. This CDR3 contains 16 residues. The V gene's germline CDR1 is MNHEY and CDR2 SVGAGI. The assay was immunoSEQ multiplex PCR, and TCRdb's table has in-frame clones only and misses some. The profile shows some 59,000 clones, approximately 78% of them singletons. Specimen: memory CD4+ T cells from blood. J is TRBJ1-6 and V is TRBV6-5; D unclear. This sequence was found in an adult in good health and CMV-seronegative. This CDR3 is CASSYSWEAYNSPLHF. The CDR3 coding sequence is TGTGCCAGCAGTTACTCGTGGGAAGCCTATAATTCACCCCTCCACTTT.